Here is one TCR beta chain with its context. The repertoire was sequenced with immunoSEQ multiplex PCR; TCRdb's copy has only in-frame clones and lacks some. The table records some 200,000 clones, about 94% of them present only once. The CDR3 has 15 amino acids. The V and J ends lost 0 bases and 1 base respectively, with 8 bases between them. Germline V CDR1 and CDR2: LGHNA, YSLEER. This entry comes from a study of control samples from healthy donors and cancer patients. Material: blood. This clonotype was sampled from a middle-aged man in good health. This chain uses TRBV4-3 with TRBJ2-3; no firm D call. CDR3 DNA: TGCGCCAGCAGCCAAGAGGACCGTGGCACAGATACGCAGTATTTT. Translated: CASSQEDRGTDTQYF.